These 21 T cell receptor beta chains were sequenced from one sample in a study of T cells in Graves' hyperthyroidism and ophthalmopathy. The investigators amplified TCR beta CDR3 regions from RNA transcripts. In the first-round RT-PCR of the TCR CDR3, the HTBI primer set was used. MiXCR, run by TCRdb on the multiplex PCR reads, gives a single entry per CDR3 protein. The data contain about 560,000 distinct CDR3 sequences, 15% to 18% of them singletons. Material: blood. The receptors here all came from a woman between 25 and 40 years old with Graves' hyperthyroidism.

Ten or more counts support this clonotype. The chain links TRBV28 to TRBJ1-1, with 7 positions matching TRBD1. The V and J ends lost 5 bases and 3 bases, in that order; junction bases with no gene match: 9. CDR3 size: 15 residues. Looked up from germline, CDR1 is MDHEN and CDR2 is SYDVKM. This chain's CDR3 is CASSHEAQGDTEAFF. The DNA of the CDR3 is TGTGCCAGCAGTCATGAAGCCCAGGGGGACACTGAAGCTTTCTTT. The full variable domain, its missing parts supplied by reference TRBV28 and TRBJ1-1, is DVKVTQSSRYLVKRTGEKVFLECVQDMDHENMFWYRQDPGLGLRLIYFSYDVKMKEKGDIPEGYSVSREKKERFSLILESASTNQTSMYLCASSHEAQGDTEAFFGQGTRLTVV.

In its sample, this clonotype was seen many times. The rearrangement uses TRBV7-2 and TRBJ2-3; no clear D gene. The CDR3 has 16 residues. V was trimmed by 3 bases and J by 0 bases, leaving 13 bases between them. Germline V gene sequence: CDR1 SGHTA, CDR2 FQGNSA. For the CDR3, the DNA is TGTGCCAGCAGCTTGAGGCCGGCGGCTAGCACAGATACGCAGTATTTT. Translated: CASSLRPAASTDTQYF. Full variable domain (rest looked up from reference TRBV7-2 and TRBJ2-3): GAGVSQSPSNKVTEKGKDVELRCDPISGHTALYWYRQSLGQGLEFLIYFQGNSAPDKSGLPSDRFSAERTGGSVSTLTIQRTQQEDSAVYLCASSLRPAASTDTQYFGPGTRLTVL.

As to this clonotype: A much more abundant neighbour one base away suggests this may be a read error. The chain couples TRBV18 to TRBJ2-1; perhaps TRBD2 as D (6 bases). The CDR3 length is 14 residues. Germline V CDR1 and CDR2: KGHSH, LQKENI. V lost 4 bases to trimming and J lost 6 bases, with 13 bases between them. CDR3 bases: TGTGCCAGCTCACTTAAGACTAGACTCAATGAGCAGTTCTTC. As protein: CASSLKTRLNEQFF.

This clonotype was seen a handful of times. The chain joins TRBV4-3 to TRBJ2-5, with 10 nucleotides matching TRBD2. After removal of 5 bases from V and 1 base from J, the junction contained 7 bases not matched to a gene. Germline CDR1 reads LGHNA; CDR2 reads YSLEER. The length of the CDR3 is 16 residues. The CDR3 DNA sequence: TGCGCCAGCAGCGCAATTCTAGCGGGGGCCCAAGAGACCCAGTACTTC. Translation: CASSAILAGAQETQYF.

This clonotype was counted ten times or more. The chain recombines TRBV12-3 or TRBV12-4 with TRBJ2-1; TRBD2 matches 8 bases. With 3 bases clipped from V and 4 bases from J, the junction kept 8 bases outside the gene matches. This CDR3 has 16 amino acids. The CDR3 reads CASSFPLASGYNEQFF. In DNA, the CDR3 is TGTGCCAGCAGTTTCCCCTTGGCTAGCGGGTACAATGAGCAGTTCTTC.

This clonotype appeared many times. This chain uses TRBV3-1 with TRBJ2-1; TRBD2 matches at 9 bases. The germline CDR1 and CDR2 sequences are LGHDT and YNNKEL (reference sequence). This CDR3 spans 14 amino acids. V shed 4 bases, J shed 9 bases, and the junction held 7 bases outside the gene matches. Here the CDR3 reads CASSPPGLAFEQFF. CDR3 bases: TGTGCCAGCAGCCCTCCGGGACTAGCTTTTGAGCAGTTCTTC.

This clonotype was seen a handful of times. The rearrangement links TRBV7-2 to TRBJ2-1; no definite D call. Germline V gene lookup returns CDR1 SGHTA and CDR2 FQGNSA. CDR3 length equals 14 residues. Deletions cut 1 base from V and 2 bases from J, with 6 bases between. This CDR3 is CASSLDPPYNEQFF. Here the CDR3 DNA reads TGTGCCAGCAGCTTAGATCCCCCCTACAATGAGCAGTTCTTC. Drawing the rest from reference TRBV7-2 and TRBJ2-1, the complete variable domain is GAGVSQSPSNKVTEKGKDVELRCDPISGHTALYWYRQSLGQGLEFLIYFQGNSAPDKSGLPSDRFSAERTGGSVSTLTIQRTQQEDSAVYLCASSLDPPYNEQFFGPGTRLTVL.

In its sample, this clonotype was seen a few times. V usage is TRBV7-9 and J usage is TRBJ2-7; maybe TRBD2 (7 bases). The CDR3 is 18 residues long. Looked up from germline, CDR1 is SEHNR and CDR2 is FQNEAQ (reference sequence). Trimming stripped 5 bases from V and 3 bases from J, with 26 bases between. The CDR3: CASSPPPGHIRDYYEQYF. The DNA of the CDR3 is TGTGCCAGCAGCCCACCTCCGGGACACATACGGGACTACTACGAGCAGTACTTC.

This clonotype occurred many times. One end of the junction varies from germline; a read error may be responsible. The J gene is TRBJ1-3, the V gene TRBV7-2; 8 nucleotides match TRBD1. This CDR3 is 17 amino acids long. From germline, CDR1 is SGHTA and CDR2 FQGNSA. The CDR3 nucleotides read TGTGCCAGCACCTTATCGTCGGGGACAGGAGGTGGAAACACCATATATTTT. Translating it yields CASTLSSGTGGGNTIYF.

This clonotype was seen only a few times. The J gene is TRBJ2-3, the V gene TRBV9; TRBD2 agrees at 7 bases. Trimming cost V 3 bases and J 0 bases; bases outside gene matches: 4. This CDR3 spans 15 amino acids. CDR1 is SGDLS, CDR2 YYNGEE, per germline. In DNA, the CDR3 is TGTGCCAGCAGCGACCGGGGGGTTAGCACAGATACGCAGTATTTT. It encodes CASSDRGVSTDTQYF.

This clonotype was picked up many times. The chain links TRBV20-1 to TRBJ2-1, with TRBD2 matching 12 bases. This CDR3 is 15 amino acids long. From germline, CDR1 is DFQATT and CDR2 SNEGSKA (reference sequence). V lost 6 bases and J lost 5; bases outside the gene matches: 8. The CDR3 loop is CSARRLAGAHNEQFF. The CDR3 DNA reads as TGCAGTGCCAGGAGACTAGCGGGAGCCCACAATGAGCAGTTCTTC.

The chain uses TRBV30 and TRBJ2-7; 9 bases fit TRBD2. Unmatched junction bases numbered 9, after V lost 0 bases and J lost 0 bases. Germline V gene lookup returns CDR1 GTSNPN and CDR2 SVGIG (reference sequence). CDR3 size: 17 residues. The CDR3 sequence is CAWSVPDTSGFSYEQYF. The DNA of the CDR3 is TGTGCCTGGAGTGTACCCGACACTAGCGGGTTCTCCTACGAGCAGTACTTC.

In this sample, this clonotype turned up many times. The chain employs TRBV12-5 and TRBJ2-1; the D is unclear. Germline loops: CDR1 LGHNT, CDR2 FRNRAP. The CDR3 covers 13 residues. V lost 9 bases, J lost 0 bases, and 9 bases lay in between. The CDR3 region is CASDIGSYNEQFF. DNA of the CDR3: TGTGCTAGCGATATCGGCTCCTACAATGAGCAGTTCTTC.

The rearrangement uses TRBV7-7 and TRBJ2-5; TRBD1 matches 9 bases. With V trimmed by 6 bases and J by 4 bases, 3 bases remained unmatched. CDR1 SSHAT and CDR2 FNYEAQ come from the germline V gene (reference sequence). There are 13 residues in the CDR3. The CDR3 loop is CASSRGQGETQYF. CDR3 in DNA: TGTGCCAGCAGTCGGGGACAGGGAGAGACCCAGTACTTC.

This clonotype showed up many times. The rearrangement uses TRBV28 and TRBJ2-7; TRBD2 matches at 7 bases. The germline V gene has CDR1 MDHEN and CDR2 SYDVKM. This CDR3 is built from 12 residues. The ends lost 8 bases at V and 4 bases at J; junction bases unmatched: 5. The CDR3 protein is CASGRDFYEQYF. DNA of the CDR3: TGTGCCAGCGGGAGGGACTTTTACGAGCAGTACTTC.

The sample holds many counts of this clonotype. This sequence joins TRBV6-1 and TRBJ2-2; D might be TRBD1 or TRBD2, each matching 6 bases. Germline CDR1 and CDR2: MNHNS and SASEGT. V was clipped by 6 bases and J by 7 bases, with 12 bases between them. This CDR3 is 13 amino acids long. The CDR3 nucleotides are TGTGCCAGCAGCCAACAGGGAGGCGGGGAGCTGTTTTTT. This codes for CASSQQGGGELFF.

This clonotype has more than one count but fewer than ten. The gene calls are TRBV6-1 and TRBJ1-1; 7 nucleotides agree with TRBD1. The CDR3 loop spans 16 amino acids. In germline, CDR1 is MNHNS, CDR2 SASEGT. With V trimmed by 5 bases and J by 4 bases, 13 bases remained unmatched. The DNA for the CDR3 is TGTGCCAGCAGTAGGGACAGACCTCCCCCGGCCACTGAAGCTTTCTTT. Protein product: CASSRDRPPPATEAFF.

This clonotype was seen at least ten times. This rearrangement joins TRBV30 to TRBJ2-1; D is possibly TRBD2 (5 bases). The CDR3 loop spans 17 amino acids. The V end was cut by 0 bases, the J end by 0 bases, with 15 bases between. The germline gives CDR1 GTSNPN, CDR2 SVGIG (reference sequence). CDR3 sequence reads: CAWSVGAGGFSYNEQFF. The DNA for the CDR3 is TGTGCCTGGAGTGTAGGTGCGGGCGGGTTCTCCTACAATGAGCAGTTCTTC. Looking up the rest from reference TRBV30 and TRBJ2-1 gives the full variable domain: SQTIHQWPATLVQPVGSPLSLECTVEGTSNPNLYWYRQAAGRGLQLLFYSVGIGQISSEVPQNLSASRPQDRQFILSSKKLLLSDSGFYLCAWSVGAGGFSYNEQFFGPGTRLTVL.

This clonotype occurred many times. The gene calls are TRBV6-1 and TRBJ2-1; 8 bases agree with TRBD2. The CDR3 runs to 15 residues. Germline CDR1 MNHNS, CDR2 SASEGT. V was pared by 7 bases and J by 3 bases, with 8 bases of the junction left unmatched. The CDR3 sequence is CASIPAGELYNEQFF. CDR3 nucleotide sequence: TGTGCCAGCATTCCAGCGGGAGAACTCTACAATGAGCAGTTCTTC.

This clonotype showed up many times. The chain links TRBV6-2 or TRBV6-3 to TRBJ1-1, with D hard to call. Deletions cut 2 bases from V and 0 bases from J, with 7 bases between. Germline V CDR1 and CDR2: MNHEY, SVGEGT. This CDR3 contains 14 residues. The CDR3 DNA follows: TGTGCCAGCAGTTACGGCCAGGTGAACACTGAAGCTTTCTTT. Protein sequence: CASSYGQVNTEAFF.

This clonotype has a handful of counts. V and J are TRBV20-1 and TRBJ1-1; D not certain. The CDR3 loop spans 14 amino acids. Trimming pared 3 bases from V and 4 bases from J, leaving 15 bases between. Germline V gives CDR1 DFQATT, CDR2 SNEGSKA (reference sequence). CDR3 in amino acids: CSASISRRLTEAFF. CDR3 bases: TGCAGTGCTAGTATCAGTAGGCGACTCACTGAAGCTTTCTTT.